The clone carrying this T cell receptor (beta chain) was counted many times. Its antigen is undetermined. Looked up from germline, CDR1 is DFQATT and CDR2 is SNEGSKA (reference sequence). Trimming removed 3 bases from V and 2 bases from J, with 5 bases in between. CDR3 length: 11 amino acids. Indicated time point: persistent/refractory GD, antithyroid drugs over 5 years with positive TRAb. PBMCs were the source of the RNA used for TCR sequencing. Patients came through an endocrinology department, and that department was in Xi'an, China. This sample was taken from a study of regulatory T cells in long-lasting Graves disease. Study-wide results and limits: Persistent disease favored TRBV28, TRBJ1-2 and TRBJ2-5. Persistent Graves' patients showed reduced TCR diversity versus newly diagnosed patients. Limited sample numbers may have lowered accuracy.

For TCR beta, libraries came from iRepertoire HTBI primers and Arm-PCR of CDR3 regions. TCRdb re-analysed the multiplex PCR reads in MiXCR, keeping a single row per CDR3 protein. The profile shows some 440,000 distinct CDR3 sequences, roughly 20% of them singletons. This TCR derives from a female donor with Graves disease. This chain joins TRBV20-1 and TRBJ2-7; D is undetermined. Sequences were derived from peripheral blood mononuclear cells (PBMCs), sampled when the disease was refractory, from a patient treated with antithyroid drugs. CDR3 sequence (DNA): TGCAGTGCTAGCTTCCCCTACGAGCAGTACTTC. This encodes CSASFPYEQYF.